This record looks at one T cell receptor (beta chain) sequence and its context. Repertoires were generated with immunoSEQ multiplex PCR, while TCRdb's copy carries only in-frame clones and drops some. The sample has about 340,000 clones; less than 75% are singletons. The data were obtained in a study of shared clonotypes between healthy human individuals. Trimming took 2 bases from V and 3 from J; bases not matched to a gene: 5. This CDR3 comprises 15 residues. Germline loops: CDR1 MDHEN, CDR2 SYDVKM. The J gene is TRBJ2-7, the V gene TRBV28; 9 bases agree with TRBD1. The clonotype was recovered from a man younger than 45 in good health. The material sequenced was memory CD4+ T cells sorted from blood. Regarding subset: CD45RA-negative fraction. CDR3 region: CASSLADRGYYEQYF. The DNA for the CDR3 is TGTGCCAGCAGTTTAGCGGACAGGGGTTACTACGAGCAGTACTTC.